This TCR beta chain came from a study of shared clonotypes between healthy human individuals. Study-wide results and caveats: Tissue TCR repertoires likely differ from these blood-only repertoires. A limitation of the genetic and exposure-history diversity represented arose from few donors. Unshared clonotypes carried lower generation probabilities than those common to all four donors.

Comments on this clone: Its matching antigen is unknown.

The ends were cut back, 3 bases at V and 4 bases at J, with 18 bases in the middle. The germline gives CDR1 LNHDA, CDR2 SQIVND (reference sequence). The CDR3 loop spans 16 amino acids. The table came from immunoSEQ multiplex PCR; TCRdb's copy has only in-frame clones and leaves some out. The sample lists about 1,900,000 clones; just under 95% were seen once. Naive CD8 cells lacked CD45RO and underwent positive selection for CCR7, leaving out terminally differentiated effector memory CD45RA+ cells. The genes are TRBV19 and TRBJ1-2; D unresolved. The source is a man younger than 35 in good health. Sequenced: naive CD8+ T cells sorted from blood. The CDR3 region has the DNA TGTGCCAGTAGTATGGGCCAAGGGTTAGAAGGCTATGGCTACACCTTC. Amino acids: CASSMGQGLEGYGYTF. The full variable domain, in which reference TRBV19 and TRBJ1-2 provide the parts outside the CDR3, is DGGITQSPKYLFRKEGQNVTLSCEQNLNHDAMYWYRQDPGQGLRLIYYSQIVNDFQKGDIAEGYSVSREKKESFPLTVTSAQKNPTAFYLCASSMGQGLEGYGYTFGSGTRLTVV.